Listed below are T cell receptor beta chains from one sample, sequenced in a study of cytomegalovirus exposure and HLA in healthy donors. Clones were sequenced by immunoSEQ multiplex PCR, and TCRdb holds only the in-frame ones, with some missing. The sample's table shows 100,000 to 150,000 clones. Sample: PBMCs. Receptors originate from a man aged 40-55 years in good health and CMV-seronegative. The CDR3 runs from the conserved cysteine through the conserved F or W.

j_gene,len,v_gene,CDR3aa
TRBJ2-2,13,TRBV9,CASAGANTGELFF
TRBJ2-6,14,TRBV29-1,CSVEDLSGANVLTF
TRBJ1-2,14,TRBV6-1,CASSVTGIDYGYTF
TRBJ2-7,13,TRBV28,CASSLTGGNEQYF
TRBJ1-2,12,TRBV29-1,CSCRGQAVGYTF
TRBJ2-5,14,TRBV2,CAHRVPFVQETQYF
TRBJ2-3,14,TRBV5-4,CASSSGTGADTQYF
TRBJ2-3,12,TRBV9,CASSRELDTQYF
TRBJ2-5,17,TRBV5-6,CASSLEVLAGGPETQYF
TRBJ1-1,15,TRBV13,CASSLGKGAYTEAFF
TRBJ2-1,16,TRBV4-1,CASSGGDRGERNEQFF
TRBJ2-5,17,TRBV7-6,CASSLAPGRGVEETQYF
TRBJ2-5,16,TRBV28,CASSQALGQGGETQYF
TRBJ1-3,17,TRBV7-9,CASSLAQAGFSGNTIYF
TRBJ1-5,14,TRBV19,CASSRGRTDQPQHF
TRBJ2-2,15,TRBV11-2,CASSLTTGSTGELFF
TRBJ2-1,17,TRBV7-8,CASSPGLAGEKYNEQFF
TRBJ2-7,14,TRBV5-4,CASSPVGGTYEQYF
TRBJ2-7,13,TRBV7-9,CASSLATGGEQYF
TRBJ2-2,15,TRBV11-3,CASSLGGLATGELFF
TRBJ1-1,18,TRBV28,CASTGHSAWGQRNTEAFF
TRBJ2-2,15,TRBV4-2,CASSQEGTRGGELFF